This T cell receptor beta chain is drawn from a study of blood T cell repertoires in COVID-19. The wider study: Specimens from acute and convalescent COVID-19 originated in the United States, Italy and Spain.

V lost 5 bases and J 5 bases, leaving 15 bases between the germline ends. Germline-derived CDR1 and CDR2 are MNHEY and SVGAGI. This CDR3 is built from 14 residues. Enrollees, about 18 to 95 years old, lived in about two dozen US areas. Assignment of participants to cohorts was predicated upon participant-reported clinical history. Assay: immunoSEQ multiplex PCR; the TCRdb copy retains only in-frame clones and omits some. The profile shows some 210,000 clones, more than 70% of them singletons. This receptor was identified in a man aged 30 to 45 with acute COVID-19. This rearrangement joins TRBV6-5 to TRBJ1-1; TRBD1 might be the D (5 bases). Material for sequencing was PBMCs or T cells enriched from blood (not recorded which). The CDR3 nucleotides are TGTGCCAGCAGTATGAGCGATAGGGGTACTGAAGCTTTCTTT. This codes for CASSMSDRGTEAFF.